What follows are 18 T cell receptor beta chains derived from one specimen sequenced in a study of cytomegalovirus exposure and HLA in healthy donors. Data came from immunoSEQ multiplex PCR; TCRdb stores just in-frame clones and leaves some out. Here the sample spans about 110,000 clones, approximately 85% being singletons. Source material: PBMCs. These receptors were collected from a woman between 18 and 29 years old in good health and CMV-seronegative.

The chain combines TRBV30 with TRBJ2-3; D perhaps matches TRBD1 (5 bases). The CDR3 loop spans 12 amino acids. Germline CDR1 is GTSNPN and CDR2 is SVGIG (reference sequence). CDR3 amino acids: CAGGLGADTQYF. In DNA form, the CDR3 reads TGTGCTGGTGGGTTAGGGGCAGATACGCAGTATTTT.

The rearrangement links TRBV27 to TRBJ2-5; D is possibly TRBD1 (6 bases). The CDR3 loop spans 14 amino acids. Trimming shortened V by 8 bases and J by 2 bases, and 15 bases separated the two germline ends. CDR1 MNHEY and CDR2 SMNVEV come from the germline V gene (reference sequence). CDR3 bases: TGTGCCAGCGCCTCCGGGACAACTCAAGAGACCCAGTACTTC. Translating it yields CASASGTTQETQYF.

This chain links TRBV19 with TRBJ1-1; possibly TRBD1 for D (6 bases). This CDR3 spans 14 amino acids. Germline V CDR1 and CDR2: LNHDA, SQIVND (reference sequence). The V end was cut by 5 bases, the J end by 4 bases, with 14 bases between. The CDR3 region has the DNA TGTGCCAGTAGTTATTCAGGGGTTGGCACTGAAGCTTTCTTT. Protein: CASSYSGVGTEAFF.

The chain recombines TRBV28 with TRBJ1-1; the D is unclear. CDR3 length: 11 residues. Per the germline V gene, CDR1 is MDHEN and CDR2 is SYDVKM. The V gene lost 10 bases and the J gene lost 2 bases, with 8 bases spanning the gap. The CDR3 reads CATLSNTEAFF. In DNA form, the CDR3 reads TGTGCCACTTTATCCAACACTGAAGCTTTCTTT.

V usage is TRBV7-2 and J usage is TRBJ2-5, with D perhaps matching TRBD2 (6 bases). CDR1 SGHTA and CDR2 FQGNSA come from the germline V gene. Trimming removed 5 bases from V and 5 bases from J, with 21 bases in between. The CDR3 has 16 residues. The CDR3 coding sequence is TGTGCCAGCAGCACACCCGGGGGACTTCTTTGGGAGACCCAGTACTTC. The encoded protein is CASSTPGGLLWETQYF.

In its sample, this clone was seen a few times. The V and J genes are TRBV15 and TRBJ1-3, with D unresolved. CDR1 LNHNV and CDR2 YYDKDF come from the germline V gene (reference sequence). The CDR3 is made up of 15 amino acids. Trimming shortened V by 0 bases and J by 4 bases, and 10 bases separated the two germline ends. This chain's CDR3 is CATSRDVVEGNTIYF. DNA of the CDR3: TGTGCCACCAGCAGAGATGTGGTGGAGGGAAACACCATATATTTT.

The chain recombines TRBV2 with TRBJ2-2; D is uncertain. CDR1 is SNHLY and CDR2 is FYNNEI in the germline V gene. The V end was cut by 0 bases, the J end by 6 bases, with 5 bases between. The CDR3 sequence is 13 residues long. CDR3 amino acids: CASSEAPAGELFF. The DNA for the CDR3 is TGTGCCAGCAGTGAAGCGCCGGCCGGGGAGCTGTTTTTT.

CDR3 sequence (DNA): TGTGCCAGTAGTCGGACGGGGGGGCAGAGATCGTACAATGAGCAGTTCTTC. Residues: CASSRTGGQRSYNEQFF. V is TRBV19 and J is TRBJ2-1; 8 bases agree with TRBD2. Germline V gene sequence: CDR1 LNHDA, CDR2 SQIVND (reference sequence). This CDR3 is built from 17 residues. The ends lost 5 bases at V and 4 bases at J; junction bases unmatched: 13. Full variable domain (remainder filled in from reference TRBV19 and TRBJ2-1): DGGITQSPKYLFRKEGQNVTLSCEQNLNHDAMYWYRQDPGQGLRLIYYSQIVNDFQKGDIAEGYSVSREKKESFPLTVTSAQKNPTAFYLCASSRTGGQRSYNEQFFGPGTRLTVL.

This chain joins TRBV5-5 and TRBJ1-5, with D unclear. The CDR3 loop spans 15 amino acids. Between the trimmed V and J ends, which lost 0 bases and 2 bases, there was a span of 9 bases. CDR1 and CDR2 from the germline V gene are SGHKS and YYEKEE (reference sequence). CDR3 sequence: CASSLVAGGNQPQHF. The CDR3 DNA reads TGTGCCAGCAGCTTGGTGGCGGGAGGCAATCAGCCCCAGCATTTT.

This clone appeared a few times. The chain employs TRBV6-1 and TRBJ2-3, with TRBD1 identical over 8 bases. The CDR3 consists of 16 residues. Germline V gene lookup returns CDR1 MNHNS and CDR2 SASEGT. V trimming: 2 bases; J trimming: 1 base; junction bases outside the gene matches: 5. The CDR3 DNA reads TGTGCCAGCAGTGAATCGGAGACAGGGGGCACAGATACGCAGTATTTT. Its protein is CASSESETGGTDTQYF.

The chain is built from TRBV6-5 and TRBJ2-3; 8 bases map to TRBD1. Unmatched junction bases numbered 5, after V lost 7 bases and J lost 2 bases. Per germline, CDR1 MNHEY and CDR2 SVGAGI. This CDR3 spans 14 amino acids. The CDR3 region is CASTVGQDTDTQYF. The CDR3 DNA sequence: TGTGCCAGCACCGTGGGACAGGACACAGATACGCAGTATTTT.

The chain uses TRBV7-6 and TRBJ2-7, with 9 bases matching TRBD2. With V trimmed by 1 base and J by 3 bases, 4 bases remained unmatched. Germline loops: CDR1 SGHVS, CDR2 FNYEAQ. The CDR3 extends over 15 amino acids. In DNA form, the CDR3 reads TGTGCCAGCAGCTTAGGGGGCGGGGGGGGCTACGAGCAGTACTTC. It codes for CASSLGGGGGYEQYF.

The CDR3 loop reads CASSINDRGSGYTF. CDR3 nucleotide sequence: TGTGCCAGTTCTATAAATGACAGGGGCTCTGGCTACACCTTC. V is TRBV28 and J is TRBJ1-2; 8 positions match TRBD1. Looked up from germline, CDR1 is MDHEN and CDR2 is SYDVKM. The V gene end was trimmed by 9 bases and the J gene end by 7 bases; junction bases not matched to a gene: 13. This CDR3 spans 14 amino acids.

The chain has TRBV7-9 and TRBJ1-6, with TRBD1 matching over 10 bases. Per germline, CDR1 SEHNR and CDR2 FQNEAQ (reference sequence). The length of the CDR3 is 16 residues. V gave up 5 bases and J gave up 10 bases; unmatched junction bases: 11. This chain's CDR3 is CASSTRDRGESSPLHF. For the CDR3, the DNA is TGTGCCAGCAGCACCCGGGACAGGGGAGAGAGCTCACCCCTCCACTTT.

The chain couples TRBV4-1 to TRBJ2-1; the D gene is possibly TRBD2 (5 bases). Trimming shortened V by 2 bases and J by 3 bases, and 11 bases separated the two germline ends. Germline V CDR1 and CDR2: MGHRA, YSYEKL. The CDR3 runs 15 residues. CDR3 DNA: TGCGCCAGCAGCCAACCTAGCTTCCTCTACAATGAGCAGTTCTTC. This translates into CASSQPSFLYNEQFF.

The chain has TRBV13 and TRBJ2-6; 7 nucleotides align to TRBD1. J was trimmed by 1 base and V by 5 bases; bases with no gene match: 20. The CDR3 sequence is 21 residues long. CDR1 and CDR2 (germline): PRHDT, FYEKMQ (reference sequence). The CDR3 DNA reads TGTGCCAGCAGCCGCTCCCTCTACAGACAGGGCCCCAAATCTGGGGCCAACGTCCTGACTTTC. This encodes CASSRSLYRQGPKSGANVLTF.

J is TRBJ1-6 and V is TRBV19, with D unclear. V lost 7 bases, J lost 5 bases, and 6 bases lay in between. The CDR3 runs 12 residues. Germline-derived CDR1 and CDR2 are LNHDA and SQIVND (reference sequence). In nucleotides, the CDR3 is TGTGCCAGTACCGTCGATAATTCACCCCTCCACTTT. It codes for CASTVDNSPLHF.

The V and J genes are TRBV25-1 and TRBJ2-1; D possibly corresponds to TRBD2 (6 bases). Trimming cost V 1 base and J 6 bases, with 13 bases left between them. CDR3 length: 15 residues. Germline-derived CDR1 and CDR2 are MGHDK and SYGVNS. CDR3 DNA sequence: TGTGCCAGCAGTGAATGGGGCGGGGTCCTCAATGAGCAGTTCTTC. This translates into CASSEWGGVLNEQFF.